This T cell receptor (beta chain) originates from a study of blood T cell repertoires in COVID-19 (dated by TCRdb to 2020 to 2021). Regarding the study in general: The collaborator samples originated in the United States, Italy and Spain and spanned the acute and convalescent phases of COVID-19. The material from the prospective study consisted of cDNA or gDNA derived from T cells, B-cell-depleted T cells, or PBMCs. Subjects who had been exposed to COVID-19, were actively infected with it, or had recovered from it provided the deeply sampled blood TCRbeta repertoires that made up the dataset. The repertoires were released in a freely available public database meant as a resource for research on the immune response to SARS-CoV-2. The samples were drawn from two sources: the first 160 participants of the ongoing ImmuneRACE study, and 1,000 to 1,500 subjects contributed by 6 global collaborators. Nearly every sample came with metadata listing a de-identified subject ID, COVID-19 status, age in years and sex. Where HLA class I and class II types were available, the types were taken from metadata supplied by the sample provider, not from assay-based typing.

Another Seattle source contributed samples from volunteer blood donors who had recovered from COVID-19. Collaborating institutions collected whole blood in K2EDTA tubes following their own protocols. Collaborator samples were shipped for TCRbeta analysis as frozen whole blood, isolated PBMCs, or DNA extracted from either sample type. Overall results and qualifications from the work: Clinical and demographic metadata were provided uncurated, with the amount varying by source and participant.

The CDR3 sequence holds 14 residues, the cysteine and phenylalanine included. Here the CDR3 DNA is all that survives: 42 bases in frame from base 1. Cut back by 4 bases and 1 base, the V and J ends lie 12 bases apart. For CDR1 and CDR2, the germline V gene lists SGHRS and YFSETQ. As regards this clone: The antigen this receptor binds is unknown. No much larger clonotype is one base removed from it; base qualities were not supplied.

The immunoSEQ Assay, a bias-controlled multiplex PCR, was used to amplify TCRbeta CDR3 regions from genomic DNA. As for the original processing: Within the assay, amplification of reference gene primers was used to estimate how many nucleated cells each sample contained. To quantify the absolute abundance of each unique TCRbeta CDR3 rearrangement, sequence reads were collapsed and filtered. For each sample, productive Simpson clonality was calculated as the square root of Simpson's diversity index over productive rearrangements. TCRdb retrieved this table from immuneACCESS and kept in-frame rearrangements only. Not all clones are present; in checked studies, unresolved V genes account for under half, and no reason is known for the remainder. V and J calls and clone size follow that table, whereas D and trimming were derived from the DNA. In this sample the table shows 150,000 to 200,000 clones, approximately 90% of which occur a single time. The ten largest clones add up to 1.5% to 2% of the sample.

The sequence joins TRBV5-1 to TRBJ2-7, with TRBD1 perhaps the D gene, on 6 matching bases. Sequences were obtained from peripheral blood. The TCR originated in a man between 18 and 29 years old who had recovered from COVID-19. The CDR3 protein is CASSQDSGSYEQYF. The nucleotide sequence reads as follows: TGCGCCAGCAGCCAGGACAGTGGGTCCTACGAGCAGTACTTC.